This T cell receptor (beta chain) was profiled in a study of blood T cell repertoires in COVID-19. The V end was cut by 3 bases, the J end by 0 bases, with 7 bases between. The CDR3 loop spans 13 amino acids. Germline-derived CDR1 and CDR2 are SGHRS and YFSETQ. Source study methods: Cell counts per sample came from amplifying reference gene primers. Data came from immunoSEQ multiplex PCR; TCRdb stores just in-frame clones and leaves some out. V and J calls and clone size are those listed in that table; D and trimming were worked out from the DNA. The profile covers 250,000 to 350,000 clones, with approximately 91% appearing a single time and roughly 10% taken by the ten largest.

This rearrangement joins TRBV5-1 to TRBJ2-7; perhaps TRBD2 as D (6 bases). Sequencing was performed on peripheral blood. This sequence was found in a woman in her twenties or thirties with COVID-19, enrolled during active disease. DNA of the CDR3: TGCGCCAGCAGCTCCGGGAGCTCCTACGAGCAGTACTTC. This sequence encodes CASSSGSSYEQYF.